One sample yielded the 26 T cell receptor beta chains listed below, sequenced in a study of molecular identifiers for immune sequencing clone quantification. TCRdb called the PCR reads again in MiXCR, with one record for every CDR3 protein. The table includes roughly 65,000 distinct CDR3 sequences, around a sixth detected once. Sequencing was done on a sample of naive CD8+ T cells from blood, with Jurkat cell RNA spiked in. Regarding subset: FACS-sorted CD8+CD4-CCR7+CD45RA+ naive T cells. The receptors derive from a human donor in good health. Some libraries in this study had Jurkat cell RNA spiked in.

This clonotype was found many times. This chain joins TRBV3-1 and TRBJ2-7, with D perhaps TRBD2 (6 bases). Germline-derived CDR1 and CDR2 are LGHDT and YNNKEL (reference sequence). The CDR3 has 16 amino acids. Trimming took off 3 bases at V and 0 bases at J, with 15 bases between the two ends. CDR3 bases: TGTGCCAGCAGCCAGACATTAGCGGTTAACTCCTACGAGCAGTACTTC. Its translation is CASSQTLAVNSYEQYF.

Many counts were recorded for this clonotype. The chain is built from TRBV5-1 and TRBJ2-1; 7 bases map to TRBD2. The CDR3 runs 17 residues. Losses at the gene ends were 5 bases for V and 0 bases for J; bases not matched to a gene: 11. The germline V gene encodes CDR1 SGHRS and CDR2 YFSETQ. As DNA, the CDR3 is TGCGCCAGCAGTTGGATTAGCGGGTTCAGCTCCTACAATGAGCAGTTCTTC. It codes for CASSWISGFSSYNEQFF.

The chain is built from TRBV27 and TRBJ2-7; 7 bases fit TRBD2. This CDR3 region has 13 residues. V was clipped by 6 bases and J by 5 bases; unmatched bases: 7. Per germline, CDR1 MNHEY and CDR2 SMNVEV (reference sequence). The chain's CDR3 is CASRLTGGDEQYF. In nucleotides, the CDR3 is TGTGCCAGCAGGTTAACTGGGGGGGACGAGCAGTACTTC.

Comments on this clonotype: A read error may produce the germline difference seen at one junction end. The chain is built from TRBV18 and TRBJ2-1; 11 bases fit TRBD2. The CDR3 has 16 amino acids. The germline V gene has CDR1 KGHSH and CDR2 LQKENI. The CDR3 region has the DNA TGTGCCAGCTCACCACCCACTAGCGGGAGTAACAATGAGCAGCTCTTC. Encoded protein: CASSPPTSGSNNEQLF.

This clonotype was recorded many times. The V gene is TRBV24-1, the J gene TRBJ2-2; 8 nucleotides align to TRBD1. Germline V CDR1 and CDR2: KGHDR, SFDVKD. CDR3 length: 15 residues. Unmatched junction bases numbered 7, after V lost 7 bases and J lost 4 bases. For the CDR3, the DNA is TGTGCCACCAGGCCGACAGGGGATTTCACCGGGGAGCTGTTTTTT. This translates into CATRPTGDFTGELFF.

This clonotype turned up a few times. V and J are TRBV27 and TRBJ1-1; D might be TRBD1 (5 bases). Trimming shortened V by 6 bases and J by 2 bases, and 16 bases separated the two germline ends. CDR1 and CDR2 from the germline V gene are MNHEY and SMNVEV (reference sequence). The length of the CDR3 is 15 residues. CDR3 coding DNA: TGTGCCAGCAGGGCAATGGGGGGACTAAACACTGAAGCTTTCTTT. Translation gives CASRAMGGLNTEAFF.

This clonotype was found many times. This chain joins TRBV28 and TRBJ2-1; 8 nucleotides agree with TRBD2. The V gene's germline CDR1 is MDHEN and CDR2 SYDVKM. CDR3 size: 16 residues. Germline trimming cut 8 bases from V and 7 bases from J; bases unmatched to any gene: 16. In DNA, the CDR3 is TGTGCCAGCCGCTTCCTAGCGGGCCAACCCTTAAATGAGCAGTTCTTC. Protein product: CASRFLAGQPLNEQFF.

This clonotype was detected many times. The chain carries TRBV10-3 and TRBJ2-7; no reliable D call. CDR1 is ENHRY, CDR2 SYGVKD, per germline. V dropped 4 bases and J dropped 2 bases, with 12 bases sitting between them. CDR3 size: 14 residues. CDR3 in amino acids: CAISVRFPTYEQYF. Here the CDR3 DNA reads TGTGCCATCAGTGTACGTTTCCCCACCTACGAGCAGTACTTC.

This clonotype occurred many times. CDR3 sequence reads: CASSPLIDRTTNEKLFF. The CDR3 bases are TGTGCCAGCTCACCCCTAATCGACAGAACAACTAATGAAAAACTGTTTTTT. The chain recombines TRBV18 with TRBJ1-4; possible D gene TRBD1, 5 bases. The CDR3 length is 17 residues. Trimming shortened V by 3 bases and J by 0 bases, and 14 bases separated the two germline ends. Germline CDR1 KGHSH, CDR2 LQKENI. Complete variable domain (other parts from reference TRBV18 and TRBJ1-4): NAGVMQNPRHLVRRRGQEARLRCSPMKGHSHVYWYRQLPEEGLKFMVYLQKENIIDESGMPKERFSAEFPKEGPSILRIQQVVRGDSAAYFCASSPLIDRTTNEKLFFGSGTQLSVL.

The chain couples TRBV11-3 to TRBJ2-1; 15 nucleotides match TRBD2. There are 16 residues in the CDR3. V lost 5 bases to trimming and J lost 7 bases; unmatched junction nucleotides: 6. The germline CDR1 and CDR2 sequences are SGHNT and YENEEA. Here the CDR3 DNA reads TGTGCCAGCAGCCGGACTAGCGGGAGGGCCGTTAATGAGCAGTTCTTC. This sequence encodes CASSRTSGRAVNEQFF.

This clonotype came up many times. Here the CDR3 DNA reads TGTGCCAGCAGCGTAGGGGCTGAGCAGTTCTTC. This codes for CASSVGAEQFF. The chain recombines TRBV9 with TRBJ2-1; D is undetermined. CDR3 length: 11 residues. Trimming removed 0 bases at V and 9 bases at J, with 4 bases between. CDR1 and CDR2 from the germline V gene are SGDLS and YYNGEE.

The gene calls are TRBV20-1 and TRBJ2-1; D possibly corresponds to TRBD2 (6 bases). Trimming took 8 bases from V and 1 from J, leaving 18 bases between them. The CDR3 has 15 amino acids. The germline CDR1 and CDR2 sequences are DFQATT and SNEGSKA (reference sequence). The CDR3 here is CSTVYPSVSYNEQFF. The CDR3 nucleotides read TGCAGTACTGTTTATCCTAGCGTTTCCTACAATGAGCAGTTCTTC.

There are many counts of this clonotype. The rearrangement joins TRBV29-1 to TRBJ2-7; D ambiguous. Germline V gene data show CDR1 as SQVTM and CDR2 as ANQGSEA. V was trimmed by 0 bases and J by 0 bases, leaving 6 bases between them. The CDR3 runs 13 residues. The CDR3 reads CSVEEADSYEQYF. The CDR3, as DNA: TGCAGCGTTGAAGAGGCGGACTCCTACGAGCAGTACTTC.

A remark on this clonotype: A read error may explain this, as a much larger clone is one base away. The genes are TRBV14 and TRBJ1-1, with D unclear. V gave up 8 bases and J gave up 0 bases, with 16 bases separating them. Germline V gene lookup returns CDR1 SGHDN and CDR2 FVKESK. The CDR3 has 15 amino acids. The CDR3 loop is CASPGSFLMNTEAFF. In DNA, the CDR3 is TGTGCCAGCCCCGGGTCATTTCTCATGAACACTGAAGCTTTCTTT.

The rearrangement links TRBV27 to TRBJ2-1; D may be TRBD2 (6 bases). V shed 6 bases and J shed 5 bases, with 14 bases lying between them. The germline V gene encodes CDR1 MNHEY and CDR2 SMNVEV (reference sequence). There are 14 residues in the CDR3. The CDR3 nucleotides are TGTGCCAGCAGCGCCGGGACTGGAAACAATGAGCAGTTCTTC. Protein: CASSAGTGNNEQFF.

Points on this clonotype: An end of the junction does not agree with germline; a read error may underlie this. For the CDR3, the DNA is TGTGCTAGTGGTTTGTCCCCTAGCGGGAGGCCCCTAGACCCTAGCACGGATACGCAGTATTTT. This sequence encodes CASGLSPSGRPLDPSTDTQYF. This sequence joins TRBV12-5 and TRBJ2-3; 11 bases align to TRBD2. CDR1 is LGHNT, CDR2 FRNRAP, per germline. The CDR3 runs 21 residues. Complete variable domain (other parts from reference TRBV12-5 and TRBJ2-3): DARVTQTPRHKVTEMGQEVTMRCQPILGHNTVFWYRQTMMQGLELLAYFRNRAPLDDSGMPKDRFSAEMPDATLATLKIQPSEPRDSAVYFCASGLSPSGRPLDPSTDTQYFGPGTRLTVL.

This clonotype was picked up many times. The gene calls are TRBV13 and TRBJ2-5; D unresolved. Germline V CDR1 and CDR2: PRHDT, FYEKMQ (reference sequence). Trimming left V 3 bases short and J 5 bases short, with 13 bases between. The CDR3 totals 14 residues. The DNA of the CDR3 is TGTGCCAGCAGCTTCCTAGGTGGTTTGGAGACCCAGTACTTC. Its translation: CASSFLGGLETQYF.

In this sample, this clonotype turned up many times. The rearrangement uses TRBV7-9 and TRBJ2-7; D not certain. CDR3 length equals 13 residues. The V gene's germline CDR1 is SEHNR and CDR2 FQNEAQ (reference sequence). Trimming left V 4 bases short and J 3 bases short, with 10 bases between. The CDR3 here is CASSSNDGYEQYF. CDR3 DNA sequence: TGTGCCAGCAGCTCGAACGATGGCTACGAGCAGTACTTC.

This clonotype was counted many times. J is TRBJ2-2 and V is TRBV27; D remains unclear. CDR1 is MNHEY, CDR2 SMNVEV, per germline (reference sequence). The CDR3 is 13 residues long. The V and J ends lost 1 base and 8 bases respectively, with 8 bases between them. Here the CDR3 reads CASSLLVGGELFF. Here the CDR3 DNA reads TGTGCCAGCAGTTTATTGGTGGGGGGGGAGCTGTTTTTT.

This clonotype was observed many times. J is TRBJ2-3 and V is TRBV13; the match to TRBD2 covers 12 bases. The CDR3 has 20 amino acids. V was pared by 5 bases and J by 0 bases, with 15 bases of the junction left unmatched. Germline V gene data show CDR1 as PRHDT and CDR2 as FYEKMQ (reference sequence). Here the CDR3 DNA reads TGTGCCAGCAGCGGCTGGACCGGGACTAGCGGGCCTTCTAGCACAGATACGCAGTATTTT. It codes for CASSGWTGTSGPSSTDTQYF.

Regarding this clonotype: A much larger clone lies a single base off, so this may be a read error. This chain uses TRBV7-9 with TRBJ2-1; 7 bases are a match to TRBD1. This CDR3 is 16 amino acids long. Per the germline V gene, CDR1 is SEHNR and CDR2 is FQNEAQ (reference sequence). CDR3 loop: CAGSPNRGPLINEQFF. The DNA for the CDR3 is TGTGCCGGCAGCCCCAACAGGGGTCCCCTAATCAATGAGCAGTTCTTC. Variable domain in full (rest from reference TRBV7-9 and TRBJ2-1): DTGVSQNPRHKITKRGQNVTFRCDPISEHNRLYWYRQTLGQGPEFLTYFQNEAQLEKSRLLSDRFSAERPKGSFSTLEIQRTEQGDSAMYLCAGSPNRGPLINEQFFGPGTRLTVL.

V usage is TRBV5-4 and J usage is TRBJ2-2; TRBD2 matches 8 bases. Germline lookup yields CDR1 SGHNT and CDR2 YYREEE (reference sequence). This CDR3 contains 15 residues. Trimming took 9 bases from V and 10 from J; bases not matched to a gene: 17. The CDR3 sequence is CATEMRGSGNLELFF. CDR3 DNA: TGTGCCACCGAAATGAGGGGTAGCGGGAACCTGGAGCTGTTTTTT.

This clonotype was observed at least ten times. The chain links TRBV21-1 to TRBJ2-5; the DNA was not used to check the table's D call, TRBD1. TRBV21-1 is termed a pseudogene. CDR3 size: 14 residues. In nucleotides, the CDR3 is TGTGCCAGCAGCAAAGAGGCGGGGGAAGAGACCCAGTACTTC. Its translation: CASSKEAGEETQYF.

This clonotype was found many times. The rearrangement uses TRBV9 and TRBJ1-5, with D hard to call. CDR3 length: 13 residues. The V gene's germline CDR1 is SGDLS and CDR2 YYNGEE. Deletions cut 2 bases from V and 0 bases from J, with 3 bases between. The CDR3 region is CASSVGSNQPQHF. The CDR3 bases are TGTGCCAGCAGCGTTGGTAGCAATCAGCCCCAGCATTTT.

CDR3 amino acids: CSARDRSGANVLTF. CDR3 coding DNA: TGCAGTGCTAGGGACAGATCCGGGGCCAACGTCCTGACTTTC. This rearrangement joins TRBV20-1 to TRBJ2-6; D may be TRBD1 (6 bases). Germline V CDR1 and CDR2: DFQATT, SNEGSKA (reference sequence). This CDR3 region has 14 residues. V lost 3 bases and J 4 bases, leaving 10 bases between the germline ends.

This clonotype was seen many times. The genes are TRBV28 and TRBJ2-4; D perhaps matches TRBD2 (7 bases). With 3 bases removed from V and 0 bases from J, the gap between germline ends came to 15 bases. The germline CDR1 and CDR2 sequences are MDHEN and SYDVKM. The CDR3 has 17 amino acids. The CDR3 here is CASSFFRGGAAKNIQYF. The CDR3 DNA reads as TGTGCCAGCAGTTTTTTTAGGGGGGGCGCAGCCAAAAACATTCAGTACTTC.